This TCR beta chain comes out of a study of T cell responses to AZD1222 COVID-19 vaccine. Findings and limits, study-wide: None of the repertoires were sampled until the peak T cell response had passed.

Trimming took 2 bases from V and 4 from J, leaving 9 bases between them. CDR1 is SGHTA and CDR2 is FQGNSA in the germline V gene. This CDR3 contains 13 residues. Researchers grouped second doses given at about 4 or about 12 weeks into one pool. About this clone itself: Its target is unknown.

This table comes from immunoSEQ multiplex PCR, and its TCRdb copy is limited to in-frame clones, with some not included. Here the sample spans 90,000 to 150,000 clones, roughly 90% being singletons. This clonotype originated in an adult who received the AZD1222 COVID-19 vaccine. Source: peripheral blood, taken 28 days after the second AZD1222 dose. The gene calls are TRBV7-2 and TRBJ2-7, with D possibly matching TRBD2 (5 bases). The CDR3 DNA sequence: TGTGCCAGCAGCTTAAACCGGAGGTACGAGCAGTACTTC. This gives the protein CASSLNRRYEQYF.